This TCR beta chain was recorded in a study of blood T cells in healthy people across ages. Study in general: The template switching approach captured approximately one barcoded beta molecule for every two T cells.

A sample-barcoded 5' primer and a J-beta primer mix were used in a second PCR of about 7 to 12 cycles. TCRdb redid the calling of the 5' RACE reads with MiXCR, one entry per CDR3 protein. The sample has 1.5 million to 1.8 million distinct CDR3 sequences, roughly 43% seen once. General observations from the study: As naive T cell percentage varied, TCR beta diversity correlated strongly with it.

The CDR3 has 15 residues. Trimming removed 6 bases from V and 0 bases from J, with 14 bases in between. This clonotype has a single count. The antigen is unknown. The rearrangement links TRBV12-3 or TRBV12-4 to TRBJ1-2; D is perhaps TRBD1 (6 bases). The sequenced sample was blood. The source of this sequence is a woman aged 18-30 years in good health. CDR3 bases: TGTGCCAGCAGCCCCTTGGGGGGCGCTAACTATGGCTACACCTTC. It codes for CASSPLGGANYGYTF.